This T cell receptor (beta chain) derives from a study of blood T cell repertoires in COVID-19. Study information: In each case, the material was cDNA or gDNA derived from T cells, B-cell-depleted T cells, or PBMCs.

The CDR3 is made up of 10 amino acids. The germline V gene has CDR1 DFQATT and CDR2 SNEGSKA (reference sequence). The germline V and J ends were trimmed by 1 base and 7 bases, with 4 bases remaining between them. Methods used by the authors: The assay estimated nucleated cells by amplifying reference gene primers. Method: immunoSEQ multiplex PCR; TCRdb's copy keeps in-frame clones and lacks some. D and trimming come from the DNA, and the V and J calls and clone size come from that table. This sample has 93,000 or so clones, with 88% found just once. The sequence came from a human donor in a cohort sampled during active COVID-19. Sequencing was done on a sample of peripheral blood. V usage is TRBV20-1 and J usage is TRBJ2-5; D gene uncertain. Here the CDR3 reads CSARGGTQYF. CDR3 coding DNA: TGCAGTGCTAGAGGCGGGACCCAGTACTTC.